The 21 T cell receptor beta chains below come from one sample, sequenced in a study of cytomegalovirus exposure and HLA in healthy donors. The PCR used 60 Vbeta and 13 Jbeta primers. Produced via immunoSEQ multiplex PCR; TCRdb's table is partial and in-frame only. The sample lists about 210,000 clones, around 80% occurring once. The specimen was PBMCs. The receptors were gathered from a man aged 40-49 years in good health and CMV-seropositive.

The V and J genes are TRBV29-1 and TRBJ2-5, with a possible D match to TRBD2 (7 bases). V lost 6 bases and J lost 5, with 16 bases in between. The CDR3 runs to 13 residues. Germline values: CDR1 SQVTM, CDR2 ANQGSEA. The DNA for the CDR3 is TGCAGCGTGGGGAGGGGGACTGGGGAGACCCAGTACTTC. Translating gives CSVGRGTGETQYF.

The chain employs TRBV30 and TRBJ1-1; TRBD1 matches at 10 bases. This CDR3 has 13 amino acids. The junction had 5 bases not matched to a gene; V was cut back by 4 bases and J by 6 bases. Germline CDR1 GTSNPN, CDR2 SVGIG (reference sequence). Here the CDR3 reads CAWMRDRGSEAFF. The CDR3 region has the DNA TGTGCCTGGATGAGGGACAGGGGATCTGAAGCTTTCTTT.

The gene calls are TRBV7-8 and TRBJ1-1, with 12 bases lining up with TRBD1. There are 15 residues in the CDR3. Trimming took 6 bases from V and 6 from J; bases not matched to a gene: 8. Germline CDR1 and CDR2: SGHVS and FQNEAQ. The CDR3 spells CASSPGQGAGAEAFF. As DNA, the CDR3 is TGTGCCAGCAGTCCGGGACAGGGGGCTGGTGCTGAAGCTTTCTTT. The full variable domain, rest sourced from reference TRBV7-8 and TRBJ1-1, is GAGVSQSPRYKVAKRGQDVALRCDPISGHVSLFWYQQALGQGPEFLTYFQNEAQLDKSGLPSDRFFAERPEGSVSTLKIQRTQQEDSAVYLCASSPGQGAGAEAFFGQGTRLTVV.

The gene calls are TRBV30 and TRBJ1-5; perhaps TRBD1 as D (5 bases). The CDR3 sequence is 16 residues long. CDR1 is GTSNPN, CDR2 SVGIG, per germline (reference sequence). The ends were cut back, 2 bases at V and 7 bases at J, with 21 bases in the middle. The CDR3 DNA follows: TGTGCCTGGAGTCCCCCCCCAAGGGACTTAGGGCAGCCCCAGCATTTT. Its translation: CAWSPPPRDLGQPQHF.

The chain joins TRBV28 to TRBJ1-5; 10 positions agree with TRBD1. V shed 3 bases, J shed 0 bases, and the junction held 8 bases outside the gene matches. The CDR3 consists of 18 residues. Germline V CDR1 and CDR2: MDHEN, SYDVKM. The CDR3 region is CASSFPTGGLYSNQPQHF. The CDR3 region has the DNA TGTGCCAGCAGTTTTCCGACAGGGGGCCTTTATAGCAATCAGCCCCAGCATTTT.

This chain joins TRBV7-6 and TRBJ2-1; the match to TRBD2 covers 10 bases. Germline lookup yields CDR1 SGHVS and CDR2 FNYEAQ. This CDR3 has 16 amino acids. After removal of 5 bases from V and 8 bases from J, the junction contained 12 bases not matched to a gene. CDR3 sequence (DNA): TGTGCCAGCAGCAGCCCCCTAGCGGGAGAGAATGATGAGCAGTTCTTC. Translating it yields CASSSPLAGENDEQFF.

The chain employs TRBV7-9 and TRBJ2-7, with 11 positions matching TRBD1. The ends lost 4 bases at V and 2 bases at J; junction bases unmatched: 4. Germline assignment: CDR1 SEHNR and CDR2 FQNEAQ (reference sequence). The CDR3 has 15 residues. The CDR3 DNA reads TGTGCCAGCAGCTCCGGGACAGGGGGTCCCTACGAGCAGTACGTC. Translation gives CASSSGTGGPYEQYV.

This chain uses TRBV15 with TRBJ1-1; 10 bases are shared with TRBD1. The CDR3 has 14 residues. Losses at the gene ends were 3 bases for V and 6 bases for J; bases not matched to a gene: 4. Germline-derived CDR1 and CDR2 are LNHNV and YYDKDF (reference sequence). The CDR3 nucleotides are TGTGCCACCAGCAGGGACAGGGGGTTCGCTGAAGCTTTCTTT. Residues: CATSRDRGFAEAFF.

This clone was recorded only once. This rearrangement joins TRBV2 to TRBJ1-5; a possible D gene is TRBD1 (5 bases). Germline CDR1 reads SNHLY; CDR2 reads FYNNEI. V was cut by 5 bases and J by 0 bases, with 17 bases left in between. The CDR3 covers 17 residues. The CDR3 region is CASSPTVPTNSNQPQHF. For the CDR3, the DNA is TGTGCCAGCAGTCCGACAGTCCCTACTAATAGCAATCAGCCCCAGCATTTT.

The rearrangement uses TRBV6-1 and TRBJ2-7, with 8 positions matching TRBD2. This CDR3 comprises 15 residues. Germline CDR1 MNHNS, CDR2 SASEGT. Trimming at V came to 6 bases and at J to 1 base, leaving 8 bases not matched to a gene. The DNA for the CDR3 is TGTGCCAGCAGAATACTAGCGGACGTTTCCTACGAGCAGTACGTC. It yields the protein CASRILADVSYEQYV.

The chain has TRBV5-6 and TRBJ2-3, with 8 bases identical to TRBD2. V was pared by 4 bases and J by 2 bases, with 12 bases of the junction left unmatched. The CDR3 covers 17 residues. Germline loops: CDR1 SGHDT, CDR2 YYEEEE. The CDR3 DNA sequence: TGTGCCAGCAGCGGCGGTCAGCGGGAGTTCTACACAGATACGCAGTATTTT. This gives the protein CASSGGQREFYTDTQYF.

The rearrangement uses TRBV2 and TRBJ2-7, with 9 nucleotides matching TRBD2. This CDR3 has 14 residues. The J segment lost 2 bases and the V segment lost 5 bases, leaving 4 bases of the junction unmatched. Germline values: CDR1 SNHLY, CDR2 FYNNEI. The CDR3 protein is CASSRGTSPYEQYF. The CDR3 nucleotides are TGTGCCAGCAGTCGGGGGACTAGCCCCTACGAGCAGTACTTC.

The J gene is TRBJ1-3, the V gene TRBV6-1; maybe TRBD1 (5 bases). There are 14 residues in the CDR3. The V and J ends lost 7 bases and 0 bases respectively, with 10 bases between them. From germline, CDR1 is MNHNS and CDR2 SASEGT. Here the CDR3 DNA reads TGTGCCAGCATAGCGGGGCGCTCTGGAAACACCATATATTTT. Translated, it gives CASIAGRSGNTIYF.

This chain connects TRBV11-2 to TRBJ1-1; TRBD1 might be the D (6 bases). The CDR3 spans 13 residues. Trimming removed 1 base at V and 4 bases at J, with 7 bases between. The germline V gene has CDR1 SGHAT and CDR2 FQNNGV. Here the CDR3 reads CASSLGGLTEAFF. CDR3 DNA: TGTGCCAGCAGCTTAGGGGGGCTCACTGAAGCTTTCTTT.

As DNA, the CDR3 is TGTGCCAGCAGCCCACGACTAGCTAGCGGGGAGCTGTTTTTT. It encodes CASSPRLASGELFF. The chain employs TRBV7-8 and TRBJ2-2, with 7 bases matching TRBD2. In germline, CDR1 is SGHVS, CDR2 FQNEAQ. The CDR3 has 14 amino acids. Trimming took 5 bases from V and 7 from J; bases not matched to a gene: 7.

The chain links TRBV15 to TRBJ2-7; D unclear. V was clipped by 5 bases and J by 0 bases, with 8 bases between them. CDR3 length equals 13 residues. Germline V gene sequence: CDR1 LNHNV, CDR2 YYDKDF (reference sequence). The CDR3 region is CATSFSLSYEQYF. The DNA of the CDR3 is TGTGCCACCAGCTTTAGTCTCTCCTACGAGCAGTACTTC.

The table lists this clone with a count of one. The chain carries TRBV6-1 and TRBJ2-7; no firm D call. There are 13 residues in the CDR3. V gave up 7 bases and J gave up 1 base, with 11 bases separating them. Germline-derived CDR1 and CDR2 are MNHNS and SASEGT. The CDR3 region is CASNGWWSYEQYF. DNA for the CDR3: TGTGCCAGCAACGGGTGGTGGTCCTACGAGCAGTACTTC.

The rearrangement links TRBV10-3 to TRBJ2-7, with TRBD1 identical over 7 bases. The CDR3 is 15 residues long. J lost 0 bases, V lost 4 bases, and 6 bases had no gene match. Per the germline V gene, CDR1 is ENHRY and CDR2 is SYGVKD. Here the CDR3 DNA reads TGTGCCATCAGTGCAACAGGGGTCCTCTCCTACGAGCAGTACGTC. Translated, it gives CAISATGVLSYEQYV.

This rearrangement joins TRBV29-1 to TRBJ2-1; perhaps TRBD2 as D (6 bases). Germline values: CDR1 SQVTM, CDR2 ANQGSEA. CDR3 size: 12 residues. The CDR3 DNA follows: TGCAGAGGACTATTTCCCCCCAATGAGCAGTTCTTC. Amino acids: CRGLFPPNEQFF.

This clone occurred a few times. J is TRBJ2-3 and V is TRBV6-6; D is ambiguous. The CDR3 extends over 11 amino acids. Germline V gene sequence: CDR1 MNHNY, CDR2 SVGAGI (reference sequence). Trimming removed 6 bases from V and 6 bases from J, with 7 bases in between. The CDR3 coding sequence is TGTGCCAGCAGCGAGGCGGATACGCAGTATTTT. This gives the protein CASSEADTQYF.

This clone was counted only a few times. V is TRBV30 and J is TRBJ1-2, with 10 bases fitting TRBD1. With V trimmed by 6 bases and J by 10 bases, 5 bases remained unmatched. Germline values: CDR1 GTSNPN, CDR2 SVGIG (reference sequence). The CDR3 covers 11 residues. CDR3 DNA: TGTGCCTGCCGGGACAGGGGTGACTACACCTTC. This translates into CACRDRGDYTF.